This T cell receptor (beta chain) was retrieved from a study of T cell repertoires in cytomegalovirus infection. Overall study context: CMV infection and matching HLA type were both indicated by public TCR beta signatures. Study-wide results and caveats: It was HLA-C-restricted CMV-specific TCR beta clonotypes that dominated the response ex vivo. CMV carriers with the relevant HLA were identified by cumulative public TCR beta family frequency.

This clonotype was observed a few times. Its antigen is not identified. TCRdb re-analysed the reads in MiXCR, keeping a single row per CDR3 protein. Seen here are some 450,000 distinct CDR3 sequences, roughly 31% observed once, and the top ten hold approximately 14%. Trimming took 6 bases from V and 0 from J; bases not matched to a gene: 3. The CDR3 totals 14 residues. CDR1 SEHNR and CDR2 FQNEAQ come from the germline V gene (reference sequence). The sequenced sample consisted of PBMCs. The sequence was collected from a human donor in good health (CMV status not recorded). Some clones in this sample may be carry-over from other donors' samples. The gene calls are TRBV7-9 and TRBJ2-3, with 7 bases lining up with TRBD2. The CDR3 DNA is TGTGCCAGCAGAAGCGGGATCAGCACAGATACGCAGTATTTT. Translated: CASRSGISTDTQYF.